Below, 31 T cell receptor beta chains from the same sample are listed, as sequenced in a study of blood T cell repertoires in COVID-19 (TCRdb year 2020). The receptor library was made with the immunoSEQ multiplex PCR assay. TCRdb mirrors the immuneACCESS table, restricted to in-frame sequences. Some clones are absent from its copies; in checked studies, under half trace to an unresolved V gene, and the reason for the others is unknown. The sample table holds about 76,000 clones, of which roughly 84% were seen once. The ten largest make up roughly 30% of the sample. The source material was peripheral blood. These receptors all come from a woman older than 75 with active or convalescent COVID-19.

This sequence joins TRBV5-4 and TRBJ1-2; 9 bases line up with TRBD1. Germline CDR1 is SGHNT and CDR2 is YYREEE (reference sequence). This CDR3 has 15 residues. The J segment lost 14 bases and the V segment lost 4 bases, leaving 18 bases of the junction unmatched. CDR3 coding DNA: TGTGCCAGCAGCCTTGATGCCGGGACAGGGAATTTGGAAACCTTC. This encodes CASSLDAGTGNLETF.

The CDR3 nucleotides read TGCAGTGCTAGTGTTAGACAGGGCCCCTACAATGAGCAGTTCTTC. Translation gives CSASVRQGPYNEQFF. The V gene is TRBV20-1, the J gene TRBJ2-1, with TRBD1 identical over 7 bases. The length of the CDR3 is 15 residues. The V and J ends lost 3 bases and 2 bases, in that order; junction bases with no gene match: 7. The V gene's germline CDR1 is DFQATT and CDR2 SNEGSKA (reference sequence).

V gene TRBV3-1 (or the pseudogene TRBV3-2) combines with J gene TRBJ2-5; D gene uncertain. The germline V gene has CDR1 LGHDT and CDR2 YNNKEL (reference sequence). The CDR3 runs 14 residues. V was clipped by 0 bases and J by 5 bases, with 10 bases between them. The CDR3, as DNA: TGTGCCAGCAGCCAAGATTTCTACTGGGAGACCCAGTACTTC. This sequence encodes CASSQDFYWETQYF.

This sequence joins TRBV4-2 and TRBJ1-5, with D perhaps TRBD1 (6 bases). The CDR3 contains 15 residues. V was shortened by 4 bases and J by 0 bases, with 10 bases between the two germline ends. CDR1 and CDR2 (germline): LGHNA, YNFKEQ. CDR3 bases: TGTGCCAGCAGCCTGGACAGAAATAGCAATCAGCCCCAGCATTTT. Translated: CASSLDRNSNQPQHF.

V gene TRBV2 combines with J gene TRBJ2-3; D possibly corresponds to TRBD2 (6 bases). Trimming shortened V by 6 bases and J by 3 bases, and 16 bases separated the two germline ends. The CDR3 length is 15 residues. CDR1 is SNHLY, CDR2 FYNNEI, per germline. This CDR3 is CASRRVGTPTDTQYF. In DNA form, the CDR3 reads TGTGCCAGCAGGAGGGTCGGGACTCCTACAGATACGCAGTATTTT. The variable domain in full, with the rest retrieved from reference TRBV2 and TRBJ2-3, is EPEVTQTPSHQVTQMGQEVILRCVPISNHLYFYWYRQILGQKVEFLVSFYNNEISEKSEIFDDQFSVERPDGSNFTLKIRSTKLEDSAMYFCASRRVGTPTDTQYFGPGTRLTVL.

This chain joins TRBV5-1 and TRBJ1-2; 8 positions match TRBD1. The J segment lost 7 bases and the V segment lost 5 bases, leaving 7 bases of the junction unmatched. The germline gives CDR1 SGHRS, CDR2 YFSETQ. This CDR3 contains 13 residues. The CDR3 protein is CASSTSGGIGYTF. The CDR3, as DNA: TGCGCCAGCAGTACTTCAGGGGGCATTGGCTACACCTTC.

The chain combines TRBV3-1 (or the pseudogene TRBV3-2) with TRBJ2-5; 8 nucleotides line up with TRBD2. Germline V gene sequence: CDR1 LGHDT, CDR2 YNNKEL (reference sequence). The CDR3 loop spans 15 amino acids. Trimming cost V 0 bases and J 2 bases; bases outside gene matches: 2. The CDR3 sequence: CASSQDKRGQETQYF. The DNA for the CDR3 is TGTGCCAGCAGCCAAGATAAGCGGGGGCAAGAGACCCAGTACTTC.

The chain has TRBV28 and TRBJ1-4, with D possibly TRBD1 on 6 matching bases. Germline V CDR1 and CDR2: MDHEN, SYDVKM. This CDR3 spans 14 amino acids. Trimming took off 9 bases at V and 7 bases at J, with 18 bases between the two ends. The CDR3 region is CASDTGNAGEKLFF. The CDR3 DNA sequence: TGTGCCAGTGACACAGGGAATGCTGGTGAAAAACTGTTTTTT. Full variable domain (outside the CDR3, taken from reference TRBV28 and TRBJ1-4): DVKVTQSSRYLVKRTGEKVFLECVQDMDHENMFWYRQDPGLGLRLIYFSYDVKMKEKGDIPEGYSVSREKKERFSLILESASTNQTSMYLCASDTGNAGEKLFFGSGTQLSVL.

The V call is TRBV11-2, the J call TRBJ2-1, with 9 bases identical to TRBD1. This CDR3 is built from 15 residues. The ends lost 2 bases at V and 6 bases at J; junction bases unmatched: 5. CDR1 is SGHAT, CDR2 FQNNGV, per germline. The CDR3 sequence: CASSLPGTGRNEQFF. CDR3 bases: TGTGCCAGCAGCTTACCTGGGACAGGGCGCAATGAGCAGTTCTTC.

The rearrangement uses TRBV30 and TRBJ2-5, with 10 bases lining up with TRBD2. Germline V gene sequence: CDR1 GTSNPN, CDR2 SVGIG (reference sequence). Losses at the gene ends were 3 bases for V and 5 bases for J; bases not matched to a gene: 3. This CDR3 has 13 residues. CDR3 sequence reads: CAWRVSGGETQYF. The CDR3 region has the DNA TGTGCCTGGAGAGTTAGCGGGGGGGAGACCCAGTACTTC.

The rearrangement joins TRBV24-1 to TRBJ1-3, with D possibly being TRBD1 (5 bases). Germline loops: CDR1 KGHDR, CDR2 SFDVKD. Trimming cost V 1 base and J 6 bases, with 12 bases left between them. The CDR3 is made up of 15 amino acids. The CDR3 bases are TGTGCCACCAGTGATTTCGTGGGGGGAACAAACACCATATATTTT. This translates into CATSDFVGGTNTIYF.

The CDR3 DNA reads as TGTGCCTGGAGGTCGGGGGGTGATGAAAAACTGTTTTTT. Its translation is CAWRSGGDEKLFF. The chain joins TRBV30 to TRBJ1-4; D perhaps matches TRBD1 (5 bases). Trimming removed 3 bases from V and 6 bases from J, with 11 bases in between. Germline values: CDR1 GTSNPN, CDR2 SVGIG (reference sequence). The CDR3 extends over 13 amino acids.

The chain couples TRBV13 to TRBJ1-6, with TRBD1 identical over 11 bases. V trimming: 5 bases; J trimming: 9 bases; junction bases outside the gene matches: 3. This CDR3 is 14 amino acids long. In germline, CDR1 is PRHDT, CDR2 FYEKMQ (reference sequence). This chain's CDR3 is CASSRGTGGSPLHF. DNA of the CDR3: TGTGCCAGCAGCCGTGGGACAGGGGGTTCACCCCTCCACTTT.

The rearrangement uses TRBV5-1 and TRBJ1-1; 7 nucleotides match TRBD1. This CDR3 has 16 residues. Germline V lookup: CDR1 SGHRS, CDR2 YFSETQ. Trimming at V came to 4 bases and at J to 3 bases, leaving 12 bases not matched to a gene. This chain's CDR3 is CASSQTGDPGDTEAFF. CDR3 sequence (DNA): TGCGCCAGCAGCCAAACAGGGGACCCTGGGGACACTGAAGCTTTCTTT. Full variable domain (missing parts from reference TRBV5-1 and TRBJ1-1): KAGVTQTPRYLIKTRGQQVTLSCSPISGHRSVSWYQQTPGQGLQFLFEYFSETQRNKGNFPGRFSGRQFSNSRSEMNVSTLELGDSALYLCASSQTGDPGDTEAFFGQGTRLTVV.

The chain recombines TRBV6-1 with TRBJ2-4, with 7 positions matching TRBD2. Germline V gene sequence: CDR1 MNHNS, CDR2 SASEGT. After removal of 3 bases from V and 8 bases from J, the junction contained 10 bases not matched to a gene. The CDR3 sequence is 15 residues long. In DNA form, the CDR3 reads TGTGCCAGCAGTGACCTTCCCGGGGGGTTAGACATTCAGTACTTC. Translation gives CASSDLPGGLDIQYF.

The chain employs TRBV5-4 and TRBJ2-1, with 9 positions matching TRBD1. Germline V gene lookup returns CDR1 SGHNT and CDR2 YYREEE (reference sequence). J was trimmed by 4 bases and V by 1 base; bases with no gene match: 6. The CDR3 length is 16 residues. The CDR3 DNA follows: TGTGCCAGCAGCTTGTGGACAGGGGCGTTTTACAATGAGCAGTTCTTC. Amino acid sequence: CASSLWTGAFYNEQFF.

Note on this clone: The germline gene is not matched at one end of the junction; a read error may be the cause. This CDR3 reads CASSPTRDTLNF. In DNA form, the CDR3 reads TGTGCCAGCTCGCCCACCCGGGACACGTTGAACTTC. This chain connects TRBV18 to TRBJ1-2; tentative D call: TRBD1 (6 bases). Germline loops: CDR1 KGHSH, CDR2 LQKENI. The CDR3 contains 12 residues.

The chain carries TRBV19 and TRBJ2-5, with TRBD2 identical over 14 bases. This CDR3 has 17 amino acids. Trimming cost V 1 base and J 3 bases; bases outside gene matches: 4. CDR1 is LNHDA and CDR2 is SQIVND in the germline V gene (reference sequence). CDR3 sequence: CASSIGLAGGVKETQYF. CDR3 bases: TGTGCCAGTAGTATAGGACTAGCGGGGGGGGTAAAAGAGACCCAGTACTTC.

The chain employs TRBV7-2 and TRBJ2-7; TRBD1 aligns across 10 bases. Germline-derived CDR1 and CDR2 are SGHTA and FQGNSA. The CDR3 is 14 residues long. The J segment lost 5 bases and the V segment lost 5 bases, leaving 6 bases of the junction unmatched. CDR3 DNA: TGTGCCAGCAGCCTCCGGGACAGGGGCCACGAGCAGTACTTC. Amino acid sequence: CASSLRDRGHEQYF. Supplemented by reference TRBV7-2 and TRBJ2-7, the full variable domain reads GAGVSQSPSNKVTEKGKDVELRCDPISGHTALYWYRQSLGQGLEFLIYFQGNSAPDKSGLPSDRFSAERTGGSVSTLTIQRTQQEDSAVYLCASSLRDRGHEQYFGPGTRLTVT.

Notes on this clone: The junction departs from the called germline gene at one end, perhaps through a read error. J is TRBJ1-1 and V is TRBV18; no clear D gene. The germline V gene has CDR1 KGHSH and CDR2 LQKENI. This CDR3 is built from 14 residues. CDR3 in DNA: TGTGCCAGCGCACCGGACCGGCGGGGCACTGAAGCTTTCTTT. The encoded protein is CASAPDRRGTEAFF.

The chain uses TRBV19 and TRBJ1-5; a weak D match, TRBD1 (5 bases). CDR3 length equals 15 residues. The V end lost 10 bases, the J end lost 0 bases, and 16 bases lay between the germline ends. Germline loops: CDR1 LNHDA, CDR2 SQIVND (reference sequence). As DNA, the CDR3 is TGTGCCACACGCCCCAAGGACAATAGCAATCAGCCCCAGCATTTT. Amino acid sequence: CATRPKDNSNQPQHF.

This chain links TRBV28 with TRBJ2-5, with D unclear. Germline assignment: CDR1 MDHEN and CDR2 SYDVKM. Trimming pared 5 bases from V and 3 bases from J, leaving 4 bases between. This CDR3 contains 11 residues. The CDR3 nucleotides are TGTGCCAGCAGTGAGAAAGAGACCCAGTACTTC. This codes for CASSEKETQYF. Full variable domain (outside the CDR3, taken from reference TRBV28 and TRBJ2-5): DVKVTQSSRYLVKRTGEKVFLECVQDMDHENMFWYRQDPGLGLRLIYFSYDVKMKEKGDIPEGYSVSREKKERFSLILESASTNQTSMYLCASSEKETQYFGPGTRLLVL.

The chain is built from TRBV6-5 and TRBJ2-7; D not resolved. This CDR3 region has 15 residues. Germline lookup yields CDR1 MNHEY and CDR2 SVGAGI. Trimming took 0 bases from V and 3 from J, leaving 12 bases between them. CDR3 DNA sequence: TGTGCCAGCAGTTACTCGACTGCTCAACGCTACGAGCAGTACTTC. This translates into CASSYSTAQRYEQYF.

The chain joins TRBV10-1 to TRBJ2-2; D is undetermined. The germline V and J ends were trimmed by 5 bases and 6 bases, with 7 bases remaining between them. This CDR3 is 12 amino acids long. CDR1 WNHNN and CDR2 SYGVQD come from the germline V gene (reference sequence). This chain's CDR3 is CASSPYAGELFF. In nucleotides, the CDR3 is TGCGCCAGCAGTCCCTACGCCGGGGAGCTGTTTTTT.

The V gene is TRBV6-2 or TRBV6-3, the J gene TRBJ1-2; 11 nucleotides match TRBD1. V trimming: 4 bases; J trimming: 4 bases; junction bases outside the gene matches: 2. The CDR3 spans 14 residues. From germline, CDR1 is MNHEY and CDR2 SVGEGT. CDR3 DNA sequence: TGTGCCAGCAGTTGGACAGGGGGCGGCTATGGCTACACCTTC. It encodes CASSWTGGGYGYTF.

V and J are TRBV27 and TRBJ1-5; 9 nucleotides agree with TRBD1. This CDR3 is 14 amino acids long. CDR1 MNHEY and CDR2 SMNVEV come from the germline V gene (reference sequence). V lost 4 bases to trimming and J lost 8 bases; unmatched junction nucleotides: 6. The CDR3 region has the DNA TGTGCCAGCAGTTCCGGACAGGGGAAGGAGCCCCAGCATTTT. Its protein product is CASSSGQGKEPQHF.

V gene TRBV9 combines with J gene TRBJ2-1; the match to TRBD1 covers 7 bases. Germline CDR1 and CDR2: SGDLS and YYNGEE. The CDR3 contains 18 residues. After removal of 0 bases from V and 8 bases from J, the junction contained 17 bases not matched to a gene. The CDR3, as DNA: TGTGCCAGCAGCGTAGTTCCTCTACAGGGGACCCCCTTCCATGAGCAGTTCTTC. Translation: CASSVVPLQGTPFHEQFF.

J is TRBJ2-1 and V is TRBV9; 8 bases map to TRBD2. The germline V gene encodes CDR1 SGDLS and CDR2 YYNGEE. The CDR3 is made up of 15 amino acids. Trimming removed 1 base from V and 4 bases from J; junction bases left unmatched: 4. CDR3 in DNA: TGTGCCAGCAGCGTACGGGGGGGCTCGTACAATGAGCAGTTCTTC. It specifies CASSVRGGSYNEQFF.

The rearrangement joins TRBV3-1 (or the pseudogene TRBV3-2) to TRBJ1-3; D ambiguous. The CDR3 runs 17 residues. The ends were cut back, 3 bases at V and 3 bases at J, with 18 bases in the middle. Germline CDR1 and CDR2: LGHDT and YNNKEL (reference sequence). DNA for the CDR3: TGTGCCAGCAGCCAGGAAGGAAACAGAGTTCGTGGAAACACCATATATTTT. Translation: CASSQEGNRVRGNTIYF.

This clone was picked up one time. The chain joins TRBV6-5 to TRBJ1-1, with D perhaps matching TRBD1 (5 bases). Per the germline V gene, CDR1 is MNHEY and CDR2 is SVGAGI. Trimming removed 7 bases from V and 0 bases from J, with 15 bases in between. The length of the CDR3 is 15 residues. CDR3 sequence (DNA): TGTGCCAGCACCCTCTGGGGGGACCTGAACACTGAAGCTTTCTTT. Protein product: CASTLWGDLNTEAFF.

CDR3 DNA: TGTGCCAGCAGCTCGGCACTAGCGTGGAGCTCCTACAATGAGCAGTTCTTC. Translated, it gives CASSSALAWSSYNEQFF. The rearrangement links TRBV7-2 to TRBJ2-1; 7 bases fit TRBD2. The germline V gene encodes CDR1 SGHTA and CDR2 FQGNSA. The V gene end was trimmed by 4 bases and the J gene end by 0 bases; junction bases not matched to a gene: 9. The CDR3 consists of 17 residues.